This TCR beta chain was profiled in a study of blood T cell repertoires in COVID-19 (dated by TCRdb to about 2020). Study-wide context: Collaborator samples came from the United States, Italy and Spain and covered acute and convalescent phases of COVID-19. The samples were drawn from the first 160 participants of the ongoing ImmuneRACE study and from 1,254 subjects provided by 6 global collaborators. HLA class I and class II types, where available, came from metadata supplied by the sample provider rather than from assay-based typing. The sample metadata nearly always contained a de-identified subject ID, COVID-19 status, age in years and sex. The dataset comprised deeply sampled blood TCRbeta repertoires from subjects exposed to, actively infected with, or recovered from COVID-19. The repertoires were made available in a free public database intended to serve as a resource for research on the immune response to SARS-CoV-2. The material from the prospective study consisted of cDNA or gDNA derived from T cells, B-cell-depleted T cells, or PBMCs.

The collaborating institutions used their own protocols to collect whole blood in K2EDTA tubes. Collaborator samples were shipped for TCRbeta analysis as frozen whole blood, isolated PBMCs, or DNA extracted from either sample type. TCRbeta CDR3 regions were amplified from genomic DNA using the immunoSEQ Assay, a bias-controlled multiplex PCR. Regarding the original processing steps: The number of nucleated cells in each sample was estimated by amplification of reference gene primers within the assay. To quantify the absolute abundance of each unique TCRbeta CDR3 rearrangement, sequence reads were collapsed and filtered. Productive Simpson clonality was computed per sample as the square root of Simpson's diversity index over productive rearrangements. Entries here come from immuneACCESS through TCRdb and include only in-frame sequences with V and J called. Some clones fail to appear in such tables; in the studies checked, an unresolved V gene covers under half of the shortfall, and the cause of the remainder is unknown. D and trimming were read from the DNA, whereas the V and J calls and clone size are those reported in that table. This sample has roughly 25,000 clones in its table, and approximately 70% of those were observed once. Less than 7.5% of the sample is held by the ten biggest clonotypes.

General conclusions and limits of the study: Clinical and demographic metadata were provided uncurated, with the amount varying by source and participant.

Sequences MDHEN (CDR1) and SYDVKM (CDR2) are obtained from the germline V gene. V is cut by 5 bases and J by 6 bases, and the space between the germline ends is 10 bases. Inclusive of the bounding cysteine and phenylalanine, the CDR3 is 12 residues long. Just CDR3 DNA is preserved here, 36 bases in frame from base 1. Points on this clone: The antigen this receptor binds is unknown. No clone much larger than this one lies a single base away; base qualities are absent.

The material sequenced was peripheral blood. The receptor's source is a man between 60 and 75 years old with active or convalescent COVID-19. The V gene is TRBV28 and the J gene is TRBJ1-1; TRBD1 is a possible D gene, resting on 5 matching bases. The CDR3 has the sequence CASSRTFPEAFF. Here is the DNA: TGTGCCAGCAGTCGGACATTCCCTGAAGCTTTCTTT.